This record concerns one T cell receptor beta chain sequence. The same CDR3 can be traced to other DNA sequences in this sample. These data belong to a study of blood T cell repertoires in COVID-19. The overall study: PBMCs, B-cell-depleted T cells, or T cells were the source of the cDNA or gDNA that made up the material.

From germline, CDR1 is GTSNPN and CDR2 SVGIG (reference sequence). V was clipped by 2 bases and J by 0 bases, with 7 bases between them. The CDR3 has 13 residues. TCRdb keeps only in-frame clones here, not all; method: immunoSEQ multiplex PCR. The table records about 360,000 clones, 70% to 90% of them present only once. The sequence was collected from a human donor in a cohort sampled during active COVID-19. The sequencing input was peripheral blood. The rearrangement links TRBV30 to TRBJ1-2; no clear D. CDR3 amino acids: CAWSPGTNYGYTF. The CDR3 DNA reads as TGTGCCTGGAGTCCCGGGACTAACTATGGCTACACCTTC. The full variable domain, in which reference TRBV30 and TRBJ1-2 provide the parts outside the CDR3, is SQTIHQWPATLVQPVGSPLSLECTVEGTSNPNLYWYRQAAGRGLQLLFYSVGIGQISSEVPQNLSASRPQDRQFILSSKKLLLSDSGFYLCAWSPGTNYGYTFGSGTRLTVV.